This T cell receptor beta chain was sequenced in a study of OX40 agonist ivuxolimab in advanced cancers. Study information: Enrollees could have had prior anti-PD-1, anti-PD-L1 or anti-CTLA-4 therapy, which around 40% had received. Study-wide findings and caveats: Antigen specificity of clonally expanded peripheral T cells was not established.

Libraries were prepared by immunoSEQ multiplex PCR; TCRdb keeps only in-frame clonotypes and omits some of them. The table lists about 93,000 clones, 90% to 95% of them singletons. Cycle 7 day 1, cycle 4 day 1, and baseline were the timepoints at which blood was sampled. The CDR3 is 12 amino acids. Trimming took 9 bases from V and 3 from J; bases not matched to a gene: 3. Looked up from germline, CDR1 is SGHNT and CDR2 is YYREEE (reference sequence). Concerning this clone: What it binds is unknown.

This chain uses TRBV5-4 with TRBJ2-5; 9 bases align to TRBD1. The sample here was CD4+ or CD8+ T cells sorted from blood, taken in a trial of the OX40 agonist ivuxolimab. The source of this sequence is an adult with an advanced solid tumor such as melanoma, head and neck, liver or kidney cancer. The CDR3 DNA reads TGTGCCACCAGGACAGGGGAAGAGACCCAGTACTTC. Residues: CATRTGEETQYF.